Listed below are T cell receptor beta chains from one sample, sequenced in a study of shared clonotypes between healthy human individuals. Measured with immunoSEQ multiplex PCR; TCRdb has only the in-frame clones, and not every one. The table lists hundreds of thousands of clones, around three quarters of them singletons. Sequencing used PBMCs. The receptors shown here come from a middle-aged woman in good health. Some clones in this sample may be carry-over from other donors' samples. Each CDR3 is given with its conserved first and last residue. The size of a clone is reported for some rows only, either as once, few or many, or as a class for expanded clones.

abundance: once; len: 14; v_gene: TRBV18; CDR3aa: CASSRAGGTGELFF
abundance: .; len: 15; v_gene: TRBV6-6; CDR3aa: CASSYGGQGFYEQYF
abundance: .; len: 15; v_gene: TRBV28; CDR3aa: CASSLRQGARNEQFF
abundance: .; len: 12; v_gene: TRBV10-3; CDR3aa: CASSEGNYGYTF
abundance: .; len: 12; v_gene: TRBV7-9; CDR3aa: CASSPSGETQYF
abundance: .; len: 16; v_gene: TRBV7-9; CDR3aa: CASSILGQGLAYEQYF
abundance: .; len: 13; v_gene: TRBV6-1; CDR3aa: CATRDSRNEKLFF
abundance: .; len: 14; v_gene: TRBV7-9; CDR3aa: CASSVEGTAGELFF
abundance: once; len: 17; v_gene: TRBV29-1; CDR3aa: CSVYGLAGKSSYNEQFF
abundance: .; len: 15; v_gene: TRBV2; CDR3aa: CASSWTSGAADTQYF
abundance: .; len: 14; v_gene: TRBV11-2; CDR3aa: CASEGQGLEETQYF
abundance: few; len: 14; v_gene: TRBV7-9; CDR3aa: CASSWQTGDDGYTF
abundance: once; len: 12; v_gene: TRBV5-4; CDR3aa: CASSVETGLKYF
abundance: .; len: 16; v_gene: TRBV28; CDR3aa: CASSLRTGYRTDTQYF
abundance: .; len: 16; v_gene: TRBV19; CDR3aa: CASSTGTVFSGNTIYF
abundance: few; len: 14; v_gene: TRBV2; CDR3aa: CASSKPSSGNTIYF
abundance: few; len: 12; v_gene: TRBV7-9; CDR3aa: CASSSSTGELFF
abundance: .; len: 14; v_gene: TRBV19; CDR3aa: CASSIQGGANVLTF
abundance: many; len: 15; v_gene: TRBV7-2; CDR3aa: CASSLAARSTDTQYF
abundance: .; len: 16; v_gene: TRBV6-4; CDR3aa: CASSSTGTGVSGELFF
abundance: once; len: 15; v_gene: TRBV5-4; CDR3aa: CASSIGQGRGNTIYF
abundance: .; len: 13; v_gene: TRBV15; CDR3aa: CATSRDTNQPQHF
abundance: .; len: 13; v_gene: TRBV6-5; CDR3aa: CASSYSRRETQYF
abundance: many; len: 16; v_gene: TRBV7-8; CDR3aa: CASSLPTSGLLFEQYF
abundance: .; len: 14; v_gene: TRBV7-9; CDR3aa: CASSFEVSGETQYF
abundance: once; len: 13; v_gene: TRBV28; CDR3aa: CASSFQGRETQYF
abundance: .; len: 15; v_gene: TRBV14; CDR3aa: CASSADSPVVGKLFF
abundance: .; len: 16; v_gene: TRBV7-9; CDR3aa: CASSLGGTYGANVLTF
abundance: .; len: 15; v_gene: TRBV6-5; CDR3aa: CASSYGWVSYNEQFF
abundance: .; len: 15; v_gene: TRBV5-8; CDR3aa: CASGLTQLPNYGYTF
abundance: .; len: 17; v_gene: TRBV7-2; CDR3aa: CASSLLQTSGNSYEQYF
abundance: .; len: 14; v_gene: TRBV7-2; CDR3aa: CASSEDRVNTEAFF
abundance: few; len: 13; v_gene: TRBV2; CDR3aa: CASSEGTIYEQYF
abundance: .; len: 17; v_gene: TRBV4-2; CDR3aa: CASSPRTSGRPGETQYF
abundance: once; len: 13; v_gene: TRBV19; CDR3aa: CASSIERGGEQFF
abundance: .; len: 13; v_gene: TRBV6-4; CDR3aa: CASSETVNQPQHF
abundance: .; len: 14; v_gene: TRBV7-2; CDR3aa: CASSGGLASHEQYF
abundance: .; len: 17; v_gene: TRBV28; CDR3aa: CASSSPNAGQGYEKLFF
abundance: .; len: 13; v_gene: TRBV30; CDR3aa: CACPRDRGNEQFF
abundance: .; len: 16; v_gene: TRBV7-6; CDR3aa: CASSPQGGFTPTEAFF
abundance: .; len: 14; v_gene: TRBV28; CDR3aa: CASRRGPFPETQYF
abundance: .; len: 15; v_gene: TRBV7-8; CDR3aa: CASSGPDGYSETQYF
abundance: once; len: 14; v_gene: TRBV5-6; CDR3aa: CASQVIGDQETQYF
abundance: .; len: 14; v_gene: TRBV28; CDR3aa: CASSLGDRHNEQFF
abundance: .; len: 15; v_gene: TRBV19; CDR3aa: CASSIAGTDGNTIYF